Listed below are T cell receptor beta chains from one sample, sequenced in a study of CD8+CD57+ T cells in acquired aplastic anemia. TCRdb reprocessed the reads via MiXCR and lists one record per CDR3 protein. Of about 58,000 distinct CDR3 sequences in the sample, approximately 50% were seen once. The sample consisted of sorted CD4+, CD8+, or CD8+CD57+ T cells (not recorded which) from PBMCs. The source is a human donor with aplastic anemia. CDR3s include the opening cysteine and the closing phenylalanine or tryptophan. A D gene is named only where the DNA matches it firmly. Not all rows give a size; the values are once, few, many and, for expanded clones, a class.

d_call: .
j_call: TRBJ2-3
clone_size: .
v_call: TRBV15
cdr3_aa: CATSRAGPDTQYF
cdr3_nt: TGTGCCACCAGCCGAGCGGGCCCAGATACGCAGTATTTT

d_call: .
j_call: TRBJ2-1
clone_size: many
v_call: TRBV5-1
cdr3_aa: CASSPGSEQFF
cdr3_nt: TGCGCCAGCAGCCCCGGGAGTGAGCAGTTCTTC

d_call: .
j_call: TRBJ2-1
clone_size: .
v_call: TRBV12-3/TRBV12-4
cdr3_aa: CASSDRNTGEQFF
cdr3_nt: TGTGCCAGCAGTGACAGGAACACGGGGGAGCAGTTCTTC

d_call: .
j_call: TRBJ2-7
clone_size: few
v_call: TRBV7-2
cdr3_aa: CASSLAAILGEQYF
cdr3_nt: TGTGCCAGCAGCTTAGCGGCAATCCTAGGGGAGCAGTACTTC

d_call: .
j_call: TRBJ2-7
clone_size: .
v_call: TRBV2
cdr3_aa: CASSEDGSYEQYF
cdr3_nt: TGTGCCAGCAGTGAGGACGGCTCCTACGAGCAGTACTTC

d_call: TRBD1
j_call: TRBJ2-3
clone_size: few
v_call: TRBV2
cdr3_aa: CATQTGSNTDTQYF
cdr3_nt: TGTGCCACTCAGACAGGGAGTAACACAGATACGCAGTATTTT

d_call: .
j_call: TRBJ1-4
clone_size: medium-sized
v_call: TRBV25-1
cdr3_aa: CASSSPESRINEKLFF
cdr3_nt: TGTGCCAGCAGCTCCCCCGAATCTCGGATTAATGAAAAACTGTTTTTT

d_call: .
j_call: TRBJ2-1
clone_size: many
v_call: TRBV11-2
cdr3_aa: CASSFQGAPLYNEQFF
cdr3_nt: TGTGCCAGCAGCTTTCAAGGGGCCCCTTTATACAATGAGCAGTTCTTC

d_call: .
j_call: TRBJ1-2
clone_size: many
v_call: TRBV4-1
cdr3_aa: CASSQDNKAAENYGYTF
cdr3_nt: TGCGCCAGCAGCCAAGATAATAAGGCGGCGGAGAACTATGGCTACACCTTC

d_call: .
j_call: TRBJ1-1
clone_size: .
v_call: TRBV10-3
cdr3_aa: CAISEKTMNTEAFF
cdr3_nt: TGTGCCATCAGTGAGAAAACGATGAACACTGAAGCTTTCTTT

d_call: .
j_call: TRBJ1-1
clone_size: .
v_call: TRBV19
cdr3_aa: CASSIEWNTEAFF
cdr3_nt: TGTGCCAGTAGTATAGAATGGAACACTGAGGCTTTCTTT

d_call: TRBD1
j_call: TRBJ2-7
clone_size: many
v_call: TRBV9
cdr3_aa: CASSPVPGQGTYEQYF
cdr3_nt: TGTGCCAGCAGCCCCGTTCCGGGACAGGGGACCTACGAGCAGTACTTC

d_call: .
j_call: TRBJ2-7
clone_size: .
v_call: TRBV20-1
cdr3_aa: CSAPWGQGSYEQYF
cdr3_nt: TGCAGTGCTCCATGGGGGCAGGGCTCCTACGAGCAGTACTTC

d_call: .
j_call: TRBJ1-1
clone_size: .
v_call: TRBV10-3
cdr3_aa: CAVSDAATEAFF
cdr3_nt: TGTGCCGTCAGTGATGCCGCGACTGAAGCTTTCTTT

d_call: .
j_call: TRBJ1-4
clone_size: .
v_call: TRBV7-2
cdr3_aa: CASSLSGNEKLFF
cdr3_nt: TGTGCCAGCAGCTTAAGCGGTAATGAAAAACTGTTTTTT

d_call: .
j_call: TRBJ1-2
clone_size: .
v_call: TRBV7-2
cdr3_aa: CASSPLGGTSGGYTF
cdr3_nt: TGTGCCAGCAGCCCCCTGGGGGGGACATCGGGTGGCTACACCTTC

d_call: .
j_call: TRBJ1-2
clone_size: .
v_call: TRBV10-3
cdr3_aa: CAISESSSEAYYGYTF
cdr3_nt: TGTGCCATCAGTGAGTCGAGCTCGGAAGCATACTATGGCTACACCTTC

d_call: .
j_call: TRBJ1-5
clone_size: .
v_call: TRBV2
cdr3_aa: CASTREIGQPQHF
cdr3_nt: TGTGCCAGCACCAGGGAGATTGGACAGCCCCAGCATTTT

d_call: TRBD2
j_call: TRBJ2-3
clone_size: .
v_call: TRBV25-1
cdr3_aa: CASSPQLAGKNTQYF
cdr3_nt: TGTGCCAGCAGTCCCCAGCTAGCGGGGAAGAATACGCAGTATTTT

d_call: .
j_call: TRBJ2-3
clone_size: once
v_call: TRBV10-3
cdr3_aa: CAISGGGDTQYF
cdr3_nt: TGTGCCATCAGCGGGGGCGGAGATACGCAGTATTTT

d_call: .
j_call: TRBJ2-1
clone_size: many
v_call: TRBV28
cdr3_aa: CASSSLRWYSYNEQFF
cdr3_nt: TGTGCCAGCAGCTCATTAAGGTGGTACTCCTACAATGAGCAGTTCTTC

d_call: TRBD1
j_call: TRBJ1-6
clone_size: .
v_call: TRBV15
cdr3_aa: CATSSRTGESPLHF
cdr3_nt: TGTGCCACCAGCAGCCGAACAGGGGAGTCACCCCTCCACTTT

d_call: .
j_call: TRBJ2-1
clone_size: many
v_call: TRBV6-5
cdr3_aa: CASSYSILAYEQFF
cdr3_nt: TGTGCCAGCAGTTACTCGATCCTAGCTTATGAGCAGTTCTTC

d_call: .
j_call: TRBJ2-2
clone_size: many
v_call: TRBV7-3
cdr3_aa: CASSLRAQGTTGELFF
cdr3_nt: TGTGCCAGCAGCTTAAGGGCACAGGGCACTACCGGGGAGCTGTTTTTT

d_call: TRBD1
j_call: TRBJ1-6
clone_size: once
v_call: TRBV5-1
cdr3_aa: CASSVGTGELLPLHF
cdr3_nt: TGCGCCAGCAGCGTCGGGACAGGGGAATTGCTACCCCTCCACTTT

d_call: .
j_call: TRBJ2-3
clone_size: .
v_call: TRBV19
cdr3_aa: CASAGTDTQYF
cdr3_nt: TGTGCCAGTGCGGGCACAGATACGCAGTATTTT

d_call: .
j_call: TRBJ2-7
clone_size: .
v_call: TRBV7-2
cdr3_aa: CASSLAWSSYEQYF
cdr3_nt: TGTGCCAGCAGCTTAGCCTGGAGCTCCTACGAGCAGTACTTC

d_call: TRBD1
j_call: TRBJ1-3
clone_size: .
v_call: TRBV5-5
cdr3_aa: CASSDSTGPLRNTIYF
cdr3_nt: TGTGCCAGCAGCGATTCGACAGGGCCCCTCAGAAACACCATATATTTT

d_call: .
j_call: TRBJ1-3
clone_size: many
v_call: TRBV14
cdr3_aa: CASSPPEGYENTIYF
cdr3_nt: TGTGCCAGCAGCCCCCCGGAAGGATACGAAAACACCATATATTTT

d_call: .
j_call: TRBJ2-5
clone_size: many
v_call: TRBV2
cdr3_aa: CASSEVWETQYF
cdr3_nt: TGTGCCAGCAGTGAGGTATGGGAGACCCAGTACTTC

d_call: TRBD1
j_call: TRBJ2-5
clone_size: .
v_call: TRBV7-6
cdr3_aa: CASSLEADRETQYF
cdr3_nt: TGTGCCAGCAGCTTAGAGGCGGACAGGGAGACCCAGTACTTC

d_call: TRBD1
j_call: TRBJ2-2
clone_size: many
v_call: TRBV6-2/TRBV6-3
cdr3_aa: CASTTVGQAGAGELFF
cdr3_nt: TGTGCCAGCACCACCGTGGGACAGGCAGGTGCCGGGGAGCTGTTTTTT

d_call: .
j_call: TRBJ2-7
clone_size: medium-sized
v_call: TRBV4-1
cdr3_aa: CASSQGGGNEQYF
cdr3_nt: TGCGCCAGCAGCCAAGGAGGAGGGAACGAGCAGTACTTC

d_call: .
j_call: TRBJ2-6
clone_size: many
v_call: TRBV7-8
cdr3_aa: CATLPRVSNVLTF
cdr3_nt: TGTGCCACCCTCCCCAGGGTGTCCAACGTCCTGACTTTC

d_call: .
j_call: TRBJ2-1
clone_size: .
v_call: TRBV12-3/TRBV12-4
cdr3_aa: CASSLARRGEQFF
cdr3_nt: TGTGCCAGCAGTTTAGCGCGCCGGGGTGAGCAGTTCTTC

d_call: TRBD2
j_call: TRBJ2-5
clone_size: few
v_call: TRBV27
cdr3_aa: CASSLYLGSGGGTQYF
cdr3_nt: TGTGCCAGCAGTTTATATCTGGGTAGCGGGGGTGGGACCCAGTACTTC

d_call: .
j_call: TRBJ2-1
clone_size: .
v_call: TRBV11-1
cdr3_aa: CASSRDSSTYNEQFF
cdr3_nt: TGTGCCAGCAGCCGCGACAGTTCTACCTACAATGAGCAGTTCTTC

d_call: TRBD1
j_call: TRBJ2-3
clone_size: .
v_call: TRBV24-1
cdr3_aa: CATSDSQGTDTQYF
cdr3_nt: TGTGCCACCAGTGATTCACAGGGGACAGATACGCAGTATTTT

d_call: TRBD1
j_call: TRBJ1-6
clone_size: .
v_call: TRBV5-1
cdr3_aa: CASSQGTGVPYNSPLHF
cdr3_nt: TGCGCCAGCAGCCAGGGGACAGGGGTCCCCTATAATTCACCCCTCCACTTT

d_call: .
j_call: TRBJ2-7
clone_size: .
v_call: TRBV25-1
cdr3_aa: CASSVGGLETYEQYF
cdr3_nt: TGTGCCAGCAGCGTAGGGGGACTCGAAACCTACGAGCAGTACTTC

d_call: TRBD1
j_call: TRBJ1-4
clone_size: many
v_call: TRBV2
cdr3_aa: CASIPDREWGEKLFF
cdr3_nt: TGTGCCAGCATTCCGGACAGGGAGTGGGGTGAAAAACTGTTTTTT

d_call: .
j_call: TRBJ1-5
clone_size: .
v_call: TRBV2
cdr3_aa: CASSRDGDQPQHF
cdr3_nt: TGTGCCAGCAGCAGGGACGGTGATCAGCCCCAGCATTTT

d_call: .
j_call: TRBJ2-3
clone_size: .
v_call: TRBV20-1
cdr3_aa: CSARRPMASTDTQYF
cdr3_nt: TGCAGTGCTAGGAGGCCCATGGCTAGCACAGATACGCAGTATTTT

d_call: TRBD1
j_call: TRBJ1-2
clone_size: few
v_call: TRBV15
cdr3_aa: CATSRDLTGDRGYYGYTF
cdr3_nt: TGTGCCACCAGCAGAGATCTCACCGGGGACAGGGGATACTATGGCTACACCTTC